Listed here are 29 T cell receptor beta chains from one sample, sequenced in a study of cytomegalovirus exposure and HLA in healthy donors. Data came from immunoSEQ multiplex PCR; TCRdb stores just in-frame clones and leaves some out. The table records about 74,000 clones, around 94% of them present only once. The sample taken for sequencing was PBMCs. These receptors originate from a woman in her late teens or twenties in good health and CMV-seropositive.

The chain combines TRBV6-1 with TRBJ1-5; D uncertain. This CDR3 contains 13 residues. V shed 3 bases and J shed 4 bases, with 7 bases lying between them. Germline V gives CDR1 MNHNS, CDR2 SASEGT. CDR3 sequence (DNA): TGTGCCAGCAGTGACGCAGGAAATCAGCCCCAGCATTTT. The encoded protein is CASSDAGNQPQHF.

The rearrangement joins TRBV10-2 to TRBJ2-2, with D perhaps TRBD2 (5 bases). The germline gives CDR1 WSHSY, CDR2 SAAADI. V was pared by 7 bases and J by 5 bases, with 14 bases between. The CDR3 has 14 residues. CDR3 loop: CASTLDPGTGELFF. CDR3 sequence (DNA): TGCGCCAGCACCTTGGACCCGGGGACCGGGGAGCTGTTTTTT.

This chain uses TRBV27 with TRBJ1-2; D perhaps matches TRBD1 (5 bases). V was pared by 3 bases and J by 0 bases, with 11 bases between. This CDR3 comprises 15 residues. Germline assignment: CDR1 MNHEY and CDR2 SMNVEV (reference sequence). The CDR3 DNA reads TGTGCCAGCAGTTTTACAGGCCTACCTAACTATGGCTACACCTTC. Amino acid sequence: CASSFTGLPNYGYTF.

CDR3 bases: TGCGCCAGCAGCTTGGCGGTGGGAGGGTTCGAAGCTTTCTTT. Its protein product is CASSLAVGGFEAFF. This chain connects TRBV5-1 to TRBJ1-1; D is ambiguous. The CDR3 loop spans 14 amino acids. From germline, CDR1 is SGHRS and CDR2 YFSETQ. V shed 0 bases and J shed 8 bases, with 14 bases lying between them. Drawing the rest from reference TRBV5-1 and TRBJ1-1, the complete variable domain is KAGVTQTPRYLIKTRGQQVTLSCSPISGHRSVSWYQQTPGQGLQFLFEYFSETQRNKGNFPGRFSGRQFSNSRSEMNVSTLELGDSALYLCASSLAVGGFEAFFGQGTRLTVV.

The V and J genes are TRBV27 and TRBJ2-7; D call uncertain. The CDR3 has 15 residues. The germline V gene encodes CDR1 MNHEY and CDR2 SMNVEV (reference sequence). The V end lost 5 bases, the J end lost 4 bases, and 18 bases lay between the germline ends. The DNA for the CDR3 is TGTGCCAGCAGTCCCTCATACCCCGGGTGGTACGAGCAGTACTTC. This codes for CASSPSYPGWYEQYF.

The rearrangement uses TRBV2 and TRBJ2-1; 7 bases align to TRBD1. V dropped 7 bases and J dropped 3; count of bases not matched to a gene: 3. CDR3 size: 13 residues. Germline values: CDR1 SNHLY, CDR2 FYNNEI. CDR3 sequence reads: CASNRGLYNEQFF. DNA for the CDR3: TGTGCCAGCAACAGGGGCCTCTACAATGAGCAGTTCTTC.

The sample holds one count of this clone. The gene calls are TRBV5-4 and TRBJ2-2; 7 nucleotides agree with TRBD2. V shed 4 bases, J shed 6 bases, and the junction held 12 bases outside the gene matches. Germline values: CDR1 SGHNT, CDR2 YYREEE (reference sequence). The CDR3 covers 16 residues. In DNA, the CDR3 is TGTGCCAGCAGCCCCGGACTAGTCTATCATCCCGGGGAGCTGTTTTTT. Amino acid sequence: CASSPGLVYHPGELFF.

This chain joins TRBV5-1 and TRBJ1-1; TRBD1 aligns across 10 bases. V was clipped by 4 bases and J by 9 bases; unmatched bases: 15. This CDR3 spans 16 amino acids. CDR1 SGHRS and CDR2 YFSETQ come from the germline V gene. The CDR3 loop reads CASSNIAGTGDLKAFF. CDR3 bases: TGCGCCAGCAGCAACATCGCCGGGACAGGGGATCTCAAAGCTTTCTTT. The entire variable domain, with the rest obtained from reference TRBV5-1 and TRBJ1-1, is as follows: KAGVTQTPRYLIKTRGQQVTLSCSPISGHRSVSWYQQTPGQGLQFLFEYFSETQRNKGNFPGRFSGRQFSNSRSEMNVSTLELGDSALYLCASSNIAGTGDLKAFFGQGTRLTVV.

V and J are TRBV30 and TRBJ2-5; the match to TRBD2 covers 10 bases. V lost 2 bases, J lost 5 bases, and 14 bases stayed unmatched. Germline CDR1 is GTSNPN and CDR2 is SVGIG (reference sequence). CDR3 length equals 17 residues. The CDR3: CAWSPRWLAGAGETQYF. In DNA form, the CDR3 reads TGTGCCTGGAGTCCCCGGTGGCTAGCGGGGGCCGGGGAGACCCAGTACTTC.

The CDR3 DNA sequence: TGTGCCAGCAGCTTAGATTCCCTAGTGGTCTACGAGCAGTACTTC. Its translation: CASSLDSLVVYEQYF. This sequence joins TRBV11-2 and TRBJ2-7; D unclear. The germline V gene encodes CDR1 SGHAT and CDR2 FQNNGV. CDR3 length: 15 residues. V lost 0 bases, J lost 3 bases, and 12 bases lay in between. The whole variable domain, filled in from reference TRBV11-2 and TRBJ2-7, reads EAGVAQSPRYKIIEKRQSVAFWCNPISGHATLYWYQQILGQGPKLLIQFQNNGVVDDSQLPKDRFSAERLKGVDSTLKIQPAKLEDSAVYLCASSLDSLVVYEQYFGPGTRLTVT.

V and J are TRBV11-2 and TRBJ1-1; 7 bases are shared with TRBD1. The CDR3 covers 15 residues. CDR1 is SGHAT and CDR2 is FQNNGV in the germline V gene. V lost 4 bases, J lost 4 bases, and 9 bases stayed unmatched. CDR3 coding DNA: TGTGCCAGCAGCTCCGCCGGGACAGAGGGCACTGAAGCTTTCTTT. Protein: CASSSAGTEGTEAFF.

V gene TRBV6-5 combines with J gene TRBJ2-5; D is undetermined. This CDR3 is built from 14 residues. Germline lookup yields CDR1 MNHEY and CDR2 SVGAGI. The ends were cut back, 7 bases at V and 0 bases at J, with 12 bases in the middle. CDR3 sequence reads: CASTPQAYQETQYF. CDR3 nucleotides: TGTGCCAGCACTCCCCAGGCCTACCAAGAGACCCAGTACTTC.

As concerns this clone: At the DNA level, this CDR3 is encoded by other sequences in the same sample as well. This chain joins TRBV27 and TRBJ2-7, with 12 positions matching TRBD1. The CDR3 is made up of 15 amino acids. V dropped 3 bases and J dropped 2; count of bases not matched to a gene: 2. The V gene's germline CDR1 is MNHEY and CDR2 SMNVEV (reference sequence). CDR3 amino acids: CASSFGTGGPYEQYF. The CDR3 DNA reads as TGTGCCAGCAGTTTCGGGACAGGGGGCCCCTACGAGCAGTACTTC.

This chain joins TRBV30 and TRBJ1-2, with TRBD1 as a possible D gene (6 bases). V lost 4 bases, J lost 8 bases, and 17 bases lay in between. This CDR3 has 13 residues. CDR1 and CDR2 from the germline V gene are GTSNPN and SVGIG (reference sequence). The CDR3: CAWNFRGASGYTF. Written as DNA, the CDR3 is TGTGCCTGGAACTTCCGGGGGGCGTCCGGCTACACCTTC.

The gene calls are TRBV5-1 and TRBJ1-2, with TRBD1 identical over 11 bases. This CDR3 spans 14 amino acids. The ends lost 4 bases at V and 8 bases at J; junction bases unmatched: 7. In germline, CDR1 is SGHRS, CDR2 YFSETQ. This chain's CDR3 is CASSAGQGGGGYTF. The CDR3 nucleotides read TGCGCCAGCAGCGCGGGACAGGGGGGAGGAGGCTACACCTTC. The entire variable domain, with the rest obtained from reference TRBV5-1 and TRBJ1-2, is as follows: KAGVTQTPRYLIKTRGQQVTLSCSPISGHRSVSWYQQTPGQGLQFLFEYFSETQRNKGNFPGRFSGRQFSNSRSEMNVSTLELGDSALYLCASSAGQGGGGYTFGSGTRLTVV.

In its sample, this clone is medium-sized. V is TRBV6-4 and J is TRBJ2-3; a possible D gene is TRBD1 (6 bases). Germline values: CDR1 MRHNA, CDR2 SNTAGT. The CDR3 spans 14 residues. The V end was cut by 3 bases, the J end by 2 bases, with 9 bases between. For the CDR3, the DNA is TGTGCCAGCAGTGAAGGACAGCTCACAGATACGCAGTATTTT. Translating gives CASSEGQLTDTQYF.

In this sample, this clone turned up once. V is TRBV5-6 and J is TRBJ1-4; D unclear. The germline CDR1 and CDR2 sequences are SGHDT and YYEEEE. V was pared by 4 bases and J by 7 bases, with 14 bases between. The CDR3 has 14 residues. The CDR3 protein is CASSLERRGEKLFF. Written as DNA, the CDR3 is TGTGCCAGCAGCCTCGAACGGCGGGGTGAAAAACTGTTTTTT.

The chain uses TRBV5-6 and TRBJ2-6; D not resolved. Trimming removed 4 bases at V and 1 base at J, with 3 bases between. Germline loops: CDR1 SGHDT, CDR2 YYEEEE. The CDR3 runs 13 residues. The CDR3 bases are TGTGCCAGCAGCCCTTCTGGGGCCAACGTCCTGACTTTC. Its protein is CASSPSGANVLTF.

The J gene is TRBJ1-5, the V gene TRBV6-1, with D maybe TRBD1 (5 bases). The V end lost 11 bases, the J end lost 0 bases, and 11 bases lay between the germline ends. Germline V gene sequence: CDR1 MNHNS, CDR2 SASEGT. This CDR3 comprises 13 residues. CDR3 DNA sequence: TGTGCCGGGGGGGGTGGTAGCAATCAGCCCCAGCATTTT. The encoded protein is CAGGGGSNQPQHF.

This chain uses TRBV19 with TRBJ2-2, with TRBD1 identical over 10 bases. There are 14 residues in the CDR3. CDR1 is LNHDA and CDR2 is SQIVND in the germline V gene (reference sequence). The junction had 3 bases not matched to a gene; V was cut back by 6 bases and J by 5 bases. Here the CDR3 reads CASRGQGITGELFF. In DNA, the CDR3 is TGTGCCAGTAGGGGACAGGGGATTACCGGGGAGCTGTTTTTT. The full variable domain, rest sourced from reference TRBV19 and TRBJ2-2, is DGGITQSPKYLFRKEGQNVTLSCEQNLNHDAMYWYRQDPGQGLRLIYYSQIVNDFQKGDIAEGYSVSREKKESFPLTVTSAQKNPTAFYLCASRGQGITGELFFGEGSRLTVL.

The genes are TRBV2 and TRBJ2-5; D may be TRBD1 (6 bases). The CDR3 spans 14 residues. Germline assignment: CDR1 SNHLY and CDR2 FYNNEI. Trimming cost V 5 bases and J 0 bases, with 10 bases left between them. CDR3 sequence reads: CASSTGQYQETQYF. The CDR3 bases are TGTGCCAGCAGTACAGGACAGTACCAAGAGACCCAGTACTTC.

The chain recombines TRBV10-1 with TRBJ2-3, with 9 bases that match TRBD2. V was clipped by 3 bases and J by 1 base; unmatched bases: 2. CDR1 is WNHNN and CDR2 is SYGVQD in the germline V gene (reference sequence). The CDR3 covers 15 residues. Here the CDR3 reads CASSDPSGGTDTQYF. CDR3 nucleotides: TGCGCCAGCAGTGACCCTAGCGGGGGCACAGATACGCAGTATTTT.

This clone was detected a few times. V is TRBV11-3 and J is TRBJ1-4; 7 bases map to TRBD1. With V trimmed by 6 bases and J by 6 bases, 7 bases remained unmatched. The CDR3 contains 14 residues. Germline V lookup: CDR1 SGHNT, CDR2 YENEEA. The DNA for the CDR3 is TGTGCCAGCAGTCCGACAGGGAGGTATGAAAAACTGTTTTTT. This encodes CASSPTGRYEKLFF.

The rearrangement links TRBV9 to TRBJ2-5; 9 bases line up with TRBD2. The germline V gene has CDR1 SGDLS and CDR2 YYNGEE. The V gene end was trimmed by 4 bases and the J gene end by 5 bases; junction bases not matched to a gene: 6. The CDR3 is 14 amino acids. CDR3 bases: TGTGCCAGCAGCCCGGGACTAGCCGGGGAGACCCAGTACTTC. This gives the protein CASSPGLAGETQYF. The complete variable domain, with remaining parts taken from reference TRBV9 and TRBJ2-5, reads DSGVTQTPKHLITATGQRVTLRCSPRSGDLSVYWYQQSLDQGLQFLIQYYNGEERAKGNILERFSAQQFPDLHSELNLSSLELGDSALYFCASSPGLAGETQYFGPGTRLLVL.

The chain uses TRBV19 and TRBJ2-1, with 9 bases lining up with TRBD2. The trim removed 3 bases at V and 5 bases at J, leaving 11 bases unmatched. From germline, CDR1 is LNHDA and CDR2 SQIVND (reference sequence). The CDR3 runs to 17 residues. The CDR3, as DNA: TGTGCCAGTAGTATGACCCCGCCTAGCGGGGAGAACAATGAGCAGTTCTTC. Its translation is CASSMTPPSGENNEQFF.

This rearrangement joins TRBV27 to TRBJ1-5; 8 bases agree with TRBD1. The CDR3 is made up of 18 amino acids. Germline assignment: CDR1 MNHEY and CDR2 SMNVEV (reference sequence). V was clipped by 2 bases and J by 1 base; unmatched bases: 10. The CDR3 region has the DNA TGTGCCAGCAGTTTACTCCCACCGGACAGGGAAAGCAATCAGCCCCAGCATTTT. Its translation is CASSLLPPDRESNQPQHF.

V and J are TRBV4-1 and TRBJ1-4, with 8 bases that match TRBD1. V trimming: 2 bases; J trimming: 1 base; junction bases outside the gene matches: 0. In germline, CDR1 is MGHRA, CDR2 YSYEKL. The length of the CDR3 is 15 residues. CDR3 coding DNA: TGCGCCAGCAGCCAAACAGGGGGAACTAATGAAAAACTGTTTTTT. Amino acid sequence: CASSQTGGTNEKLFF.

The genes are TRBV7-9 and TRBJ2-5; 7 bases agree with TRBD1. The V and J ends lost 4 bases and 6 bases, in that order; junction bases with no gene match: 8. Germline-derived CDR1 and CDR2 are SEHNR and FQNEAQ (reference sequence). The CDR3 length is 14 residues. CDR3 in amino acids: CASSSLDRWKTQYF. CDR3 nucleotide sequence: TGTGCCAGCAGCTCCCTGGACAGGTGGAAGACCCAGTACTTC.

The chain is built from TRBV4-1 and TRBJ1-2, with TRBD1 as a possible D gene (6 bases). V lost 4 bases and J 8 bases, leaving 20 bases between the germline ends. Germline V lookup: CDR1 MGHRA, CDR2 YSYEKL. The CDR3 length is 15 residues. CDR3 sequence reads: CASSPLGGGGGGYTF. As DNA, the CDR3 is TGCGCCAGCAGCCCCCTCGGGGGGGGCGGCGGAGGCTACACCTTC.